What follows describes a single TCR beta chain. What it recognizes is unknown. The data stem from a study of cytotoxic CD8 clonotypes in ibrutinib-treated CLL. Whole-study context: Among responders, some 25 were partial and 2 complete; after median about 70 months, approximately 15 stayed remitted and some 12 progressed. Study-level points and caveats: Public clonotypes (which were uncommon) either contracted or remained stable on treatment.

Generated by immunoSEQ multiplex PCR, the TCRdb table keeps only in-frame clones and is missing some. The data show roughly 15,000 clones, with approximately 80% seen just once and about 15% held by the top ten. The CDR3 length is 14 residues. Germline CDR1 and CDR2: SNHLY and FYNNEI. With 6 bases removed from V and 2 bases from J, the gap between germline ends came to 8 bases. V is TRBV2 and J is TRBJ2-6; D not resolved. This TCR came from a human donor with chronic lymphocytic leukemia. Sample: PBMCs, taken before ibrutinib treatment. CDR3 protein: CASSPRPGANVLTF. The CDR3 nucleotides are TGTGCCAGCAGCCCCAGGCCTGGGGCCAACGTCCTGACTTTC. Together with reference TRBV2 and TRBJ2-6, the CDR3 gives the full variable domain: EPEVTQTPSHQVTQMGQEVILRCVPISNHLYFYWYRQILGQKVEFLVSFYNNEISEKSEIFDDQFSVERPDGSNFTLKIRSTKLEDSAMYFCASSPRPGANVLTFGAGSRLTVL.